The clone carrying this TCR beta chain has a single count. The data belong to a study of cytomegalovirus exposure and HLA in healthy donors. Germline V gene sequence: CDR1 ENHRY, CDR2 SYGVKD. The CDR3 totals 14 residues. The ends lost 5 bases at V and 3 bases at J; junction bases unmatched: 5. Profiling relied on immunoSEQ multiplex PCR, and the TCRdb table lists in-frame clones only, not all of them. Found here are 110,000 to 150,000 clones, 89% of them singletons; the top ten hold 8% to 9.5%. Sequenced sample: PBMCs. V and J are TRBV10-3 and TRBJ1-2; 8 nucleotides align to TRBD1. This TCR derives from a woman between 18 and 29 years old in good health and CMV-seropositive. This chain's CDR3 is CAISQGATYYGYTF. The CDR3, as DNA: TGTGCCATCAGTCAGGGGGCTACGTACTATGGCTACACCTTC.